One TCR beta chain is described in this entry. What it recognizes is unknown. The data were obtained in a study of identical twins. Study results and limitations: Compared with models, monozygotic twins showed more out-of-frame TCR alpha sharing.

One entry per CDR3 protein, called by TCRdb with MiXCR from the 5' RACE reads. The table lists about 340,000 distinct CDR3 sequences, around an eighth of them singletons. The same data also went into a second study, on yellow fever vaccine responses in identical twins.

The TCR comes from a woman younger than 35 in good health. Input material: CD8+ T cells sorted from blood.

This CDR3 is CASSYSIWADTQYF. CDR3 nucleotides: TGTGCCAGCAGTTACTCGATATGGGCGGATACGCAGTATTTT. V gene TRBV6-2 or TRBV6-3 combines with J gene TRBJ2-3, with D unclear. This CDR3 has 14 amino acids. Deletions cut 0 bases from V and 6 bases from J, with 10 bases between. Germline V gene sequence: CDR1 MNHEY, CDR2 SVGEGT.